This T cell receptor beta chain appears in the sequencing data of a study of tumor-infiltrating lymphocytes in oesophageal squamous cell carcinoma (TCRdb year 2016). Receptors were amplified or captured by PCR. Sequencing relied on an Illumina HiSeq 2000. TCRdb cleaned the public reads at Q25 with fastp, built clones with MiXCR and kept in-frame beta chains. Each CDR3 protein appears once, grouped with its most common genes and DNA. Recorded for this sample are 15,000 to 20,000 distinct CDR3 sequences; approximately 43% of them occurred a single time. The leading ten clones occupy about 42% of the sample. Comment on this clonotype: Its antigen specificity is not known. Base qualities were left out, and no much larger clone turns up one base away.

Sequenced sample: blood. This TCR derives from a female donor with esophageal squamous cell carcinoma.

CDR3 loop: CASSESGGGAIQYF. The DNA sequence is TGCGCCAGCAGTGAGTCTGGGGGAGGGGCCATTCAGTACTTC. Rearrangement joined TRBV10-2 to TRBJ2-6; the central 7 bases match TRBD2. The DNA end lines up better with TRBJ2-4; the J call may be wrong. Reading from cysteine to phenylalanine, the CDR3 counts 14 amino acids. The read is trimmed to its CDR3 DNA, 42 bases read in frame from base 1. The germline V gene encodes CDR1 WSHSY and CDR2 SAAADI.